The sequence of this TCR beta chain was determined in a study of blood T cell repertoires in COVID-19. Using immunoSEQ multiplex PCR, the repertoire was profiled, and TCRdb retains in-frame clones only, with some absent. The table includes a few hundred thousand clones, 70% to 90% detected once. The CDR3 sequence is 16 residues long. V was pared by 5 bases and J by 1 base, with 6 bases of the junction left unmatched. In germline, CDR1 is MNHEY, CDR2 SMNVEV (reference sequence). The sequence was obtained from a man aged 25 to 40 who had recovered from COVID-19. Material: PBMCs or T cells enriched from blood (not recorded which). The chain couples TRBV27 to TRBJ2-5, with 11 bases aligning to TRBD2. This CDR3 is CASSLRTSGFQETQYF. The DNA of the CDR3 is TGTGCCAGCAGTCTTAGGACTAGCGGGTTCCAAGAGACCCAGTACTTC.